This entry describes one T cell receptor (beta chain). What it binds is unknown. The data belong to a study of shared clonotypes between healthy human individuals. Libraries were prepared by immunoSEQ multiplex PCR; TCRdb keeps only in-frame clonotypes and omits some of them. The table includes 1.6 million or so clones, around 97% detected once. The study, taken as a whole, reports: There were few donors, and this limited the genetic and exposure-history diversity represented.

Sequencing was carried out using naive CD4+ T cells sorted from blood. Subset: CD45RA+ positively selected. This sequence originates from a man aged 25 to 40 in good health.

The CDR3 nucleotides are TGCGCCAGCAGCTTGGCGTTATTAGCGGGATATGACTACAATGAGCAGTTCTTC. Encoded protein: CASSLALLAGYDYNEQFF. This chain joins TRBV5-1 and TRBJ2-1, with TRBD2 matching 8 bases. This CDR3 comprises 18 residues. The junction had 11 bases not matched to a gene; V was cut back by 0 bases and J by 3 bases. Germline V gene sequence: CDR1 SGHRS, CDR2 YFSETQ.